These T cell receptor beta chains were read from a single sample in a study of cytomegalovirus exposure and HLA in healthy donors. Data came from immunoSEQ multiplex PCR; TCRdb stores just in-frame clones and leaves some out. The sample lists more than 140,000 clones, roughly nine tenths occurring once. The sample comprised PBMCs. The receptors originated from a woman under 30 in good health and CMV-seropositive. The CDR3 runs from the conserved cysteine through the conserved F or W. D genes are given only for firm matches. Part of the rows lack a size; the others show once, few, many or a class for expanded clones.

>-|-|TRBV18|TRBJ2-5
CASSLTGTLQETQYF
TGTGCCAGCTCACTTACCGGGACACTCCAAGAGACCCAGTACTTC
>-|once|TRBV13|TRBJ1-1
CASSLRTALNTEAFF
TGTGCCAGCAGCTTGAGGACAGCCTTGAACACTGAAGCTTTCTTT
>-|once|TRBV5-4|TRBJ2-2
CASSSIPPTGWGGELFF
TGTGCCAGCAGCTCAATCCCCCCAACAGGCTGGGGCGGGGAGCTGTTTTTT
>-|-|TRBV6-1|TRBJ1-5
CASSEFEENQPQHF
TGTGCCAGCAGTGAATTTGAGGAAAACCAGCCCCAGCATTTT
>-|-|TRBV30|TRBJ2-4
CAWSDRELAKNIQYF
TGTGCCTGGAGTGATCGGGAACTAGCCAAAAACATTCAGTACTTC
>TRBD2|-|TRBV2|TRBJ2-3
CASSVTGGWDTQYF
TGTGCCAGCAGTGTTACGGGGGGATGGGATACGCAGTATTTT
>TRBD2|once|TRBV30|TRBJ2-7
CAWGTSGNYEQYF
TGTGCCTGGGGGACTAGCGGAAACTACGAGCAGTACTTC
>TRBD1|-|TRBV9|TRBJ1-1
CASSAALDRGTGAEAFF
TGTGCCAGCAGCGCCGCCTTGGACAGGGGGACAGGAGCTGAAGCTTTCTTT
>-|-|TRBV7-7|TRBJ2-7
CASSRDNYEQYF
TGTGCTAGCAGCCGTGACAACTACGAGCAGTACTTC
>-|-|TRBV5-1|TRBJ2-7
CASSLTLDSYEQYF
TGCGCCAGCAGCTTGACCCTGGACAGCTACGAGCAGTACTTC
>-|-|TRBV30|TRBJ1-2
CAWSGSVYGYTF
TGTGCCTGGAGTGGGTCAGTCTATGGCTACACCTTC
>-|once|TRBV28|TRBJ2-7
CASTEGGSMPSYEQYF
TGTGCCAGCACGGAGGGGGGGAGTATGCCCTCCTACGAGCAGTACTTC
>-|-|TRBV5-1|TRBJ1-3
CASSPLDRPSKSGNTIYF
TGCGCCAGCAGCCCGCTGGACAGACCCTCCAAGTCTGGAAACACCATATATTTT
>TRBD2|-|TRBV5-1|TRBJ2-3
CASSLVLAGVTDTQYF
TGCGCCAGCAGCTTGGTCCTAGCGGGGGTAACAGATACGCAGTATTTT